This paragraph covers one TCR beta chain sequence. The data derive from a study of Graves' ophthalmopathy and Graves' hyperthyroidism. Using RNA transcripts, the TCR beta CDR3 regions were amplified. First-round RT-PCR used HTBI primers; second-round multiplex PCR followed. TCRdb re-called the multiplex PCR reads through MiXCR, storing one row per CDR3 protein. The table has 620,000 or so distinct CDR3 sequences, around a fifth seen once. The sample consisted of peripheral blood. This sequence originates from a woman aged 18-29 years with stable Graves' hyperthyroidism. Some clones in this sample may be carry-over from other donors' samples.

The CDR3 nucleotides are TGCGCCAGCAGCCAGTCGGCCGGGAACACTGAAGCTTTCTTT. It yields the protein CASSQSAGNTEAFF. The chain employs TRBV5-1 and TRBJ1-1; no clear D gene. CDR1 SGHRS and CDR2 YFSETQ come from the germline V gene. The CDR3 has 14 amino acids. Trimming removed 4 bases at V and 1 base at J, with 11 bases between.